These 32 T cell receptor beta chains were all obtained from the same sample, sequenced in a study of T cells in Graves' hyperthyroidism and ophthalmopathy. TCR beta CDR3 regions were amplified from RNA. First-round RT-PCR targeting the TCR CDR3 was performed with the HTBI primer set. TCRdb re-analysed the multiplex PCR reads in MiXCR, keeping a single row per CDR3 protein. The profile shows about 360,000 distinct CDR3 sequences, around 25% of them singletons. The sequenced material came from blood. The receptors stem from a man in his fifties with Graves' hyperthyroidism.

This clonotype has only a few counts. This chain joins TRBV20-1 and TRBJ2-1, with D tentatively TRBD1 or TRBD2 (5 bases each). Germline CDR1 DFQATT, CDR2 SNEGSKA (reference sequence). The CDR3 sequence is 12 residues long. V was cut by 1 base and J by 14 bases, with 15 bases left in between. CDR3 sequence reads: CSARATGRIEFF. The CDR3 nucleotides read TGCAGTGCTAGAGCCACGGGGCGTATCGAGTTCTTC.

The V gene is TRBV2, the J gene TRBJ1-1; no definite D call. The CDR3 is 14 residues long. Germline CDR1 reads SNHLY; CDR2 reads FYNNEI. V gave up 4 bases and J gave up 0 bases, with 9 bases separating them. In DNA form, the CDR3 reads TGTGCCAGCAGTGTATGGACGTTGAACACTGAAGCTTTCTTT. Residues: CASSVWTLNTEAFF. Variable domain in full (rest from reference TRBV2 and TRBJ1-1): EPEVTQTPSHQVTQMGQEVILRCVPISNHLYFYWYRQILGQKVEFLVSFYNNEISEKSEIFDDQFSVERPDGSNFTLKIRSTKLEDSAMYFCASSVWTLNTEAFFGQGTRLTVV.

V gene TRBV3-1 combines with J gene TRBJ1-5; D is unclear. The ends were cut back, 0 bases at V and 2 bases at J, with 8 bases in the middle. The CDR3 totals 15 residues. The germline gives CDR1 LGHDT, CDR2 YNNKEL (reference sequence). For the CDR3, the DNA is TGTGCCAGCAGCCAAGATGTGTTAGGCAATCAGCCCCAGCATTTT. Translated, it gives CASSQDVLGNQPQHF.

This clonotype was recorded at least ten times. The V and J genes are TRBV2 and TRBJ2-5, with D uncertain. This CDR3 spans 13 amino acids. The V end lost 6 bases, the J end lost 4 bases, and 12 bases lay between the germline ends. Germline CDR1 and CDR2: SNHLY and FYNNEI. The CDR3 region has the DNA TGTGCCAGCAGGTACTCGCGAGGAGAGACCCAGTACTTC. Translated: CASRYSRGETQYF. Together with reference TRBV2 and TRBJ2-5, the CDR3 gives the full variable domain: EPEVTQTPSHQVTQMGQEVILRCVPISNHLYFYWYRQILGQKVEFLVSFYNNEISEKSEIFDDQFSVERPDGSNFTLKIRSTKLEDSAMYFCASRYSRGETQYFGPGTRLLVL.

The V gene is TRBV6-1, the J gene TRBJ1-5, with D perhaps TRBD1 (5 bases). This CDR3 region has 14 residues. Trimming removed 5 bases from V and 9 bases from J, with 17 bases in between. Germline loops: CDR1 MNHNS, CDR2 SASEGT. The CDR3 nucleotides read TGTGCCAGCAGTTCCGACAGCGCTGGCGCGCCCCAGCATTTT. This translates into CASSSDSAGAPQHF.

This sequence joins TRBV20-1 and TRBJ2-1, with 15 nucleotides matching TRBD2. Germline V gene data show CDR1 as DFQATT and CDR2 as SNEGSKA (reference sequence). The CDR3 sequence is 14 residues long. The V and J ends lost 3 bases and 10 bases, in that order; junction bases with no gene match: 4. CDR3 region: CSARAGLAGGEQFF. The CDR3 DNA follows: TGCAGTGCTAGGGCTGGACTAGCGGGAGGGGAGCAGTTCTTC.

This clonotype has just a few counts. This sequence joins TRBV24-1 and TRBJ2-1, with 9 bases aligning to TRBD1. CDR1 is KGHDR, CDR2 SFDVKD, per germline. V was pared by 6 bases and J by 3 bases, with 8 bases of the junction left unmatched. The CDR3 runs to 16 residues. The CDR3 coding sequence is TGTGCCACCAGTACCTACAGGGGGCGAGACTACAATGAGCAGTTCTTC. Its translation is CATSTYRGRDYNEQFF.

At least ten counts were recorded for this clonotype. CDR3: CASSSLAGGPNNEQFF. CDR3 sequence (DNA): TGTGCCAGCAGCTCCCTAGCGGGAGGGCCAAACAATGAGCAGTTCTTC. J is TRBJ2-1 and V is TRBV11-3; 12 positions match TRBD2. This CDR3 has 16 amino acids. The germline CDR1 and CDR2 sequences are SGHNT and YENEEA. V shed 4 bases, J shed 5 bases, and the junction held 6 bases outside the gene matches. Full variable domain (missing parts from reference TRBV11-3 and TRBJ2-1): EAGVVQSPRYKIIEKKQPVAFWCNPISGHNTLYWYLQNLGQGPELLIRYENEEAVDDSQLPKDRFSAERLKGVDSTLKIQPAELGDSAVYLCASSSLAGGPNNEQFFGPGTRLTVL.

In this sample, this clonotype turned up a few times. The chain joins TRBV19 to TRBJ1-2, with D possibly TRBD1 on 5 matching bases. This CDR3 has 13 amino acids. The ends were cut back, 6 bases at V and 3 bases at J, with 11 bases in the middle. Germline loops: CDR1 LNHDA, CDR2 SQIVND (reference sequence). CDR3 DNA: TGTGCCAGTAGGCGAGGGGTGGACTATGGCTACACCTTC. This gives the protein CASRRGVDYGYTF.

The chain carries TRBV7-9 and TRBJ2-2; D is uncertain. V was shortened by 2 bases and J by 3 bases, with 10 bases between the two germline ends. Germline V gene sequence: CDR1 SEHNR, CDR2 FQNEAQ (reference sequence). The CDR3 has 15 residues. CDR3 in amino acids: CASSLSRLHTGELFF. CDR3 DNA sequence: TGTGCCAGCAGCTTATCGCGGCTCCACACCGGGGAGCTGTTTTTT.

The chain employs TRBV19 and TRBJ2-7; tentative D call: TRBD1 (5 bases). The V end was cut by 7 bases, the J end by 5 bases, with 6 bases between. The CDR3 runs to 10 residues. Germline-derived CDR1 and CDR2 are LNHDA and SQIVND (reference sequence). The CDR3 region has the DNA TGTGCCAGTACAGGGAACGAGCAGTACTTC. It translates to CASTGNEQYF. The entire variable domain, with the rest obtained from reference TRBV19 and TRBJ2-7, is as follows: DGGITQSPKYLFRKEGQNVTLSCEQNLNHDAMYWYRQDPGQGLRLIYYSQIVNDFQKGDIAEGYSVSREKKESFPLTVTSAQKNPTAFYLCASTGNEQYFGPGTRLTVT.

V and J are TRBV15 and TRBJ2-2; D unclear. Trimming cost V 3 bases and J 6 bases, with 11 bases left between them. CDR1 LNHNV and CDR2 YYDKDF come from the germline V gene (reference sequence). The CDR3 consists of 14 residues. CDR3 sequence (DNA): TGTGCCACCAGCAGGGTCCGGGCCGCCGGGGAGCTGTTTTTT. Translated, it gives CATSRVRAAGELFF.

This chain connects TRBV6-2 or TRBV6-3 to TRBJ1-1, with 7 positions matching TRBD1. CDR3 length: 18 residues. The V gene end was trimmed by 6 bases and the J gene end by 1 base; junction bases not matched to a gene: 17. Germline loops: CDR1 MNHEY, CDR2 SVGEGT. The CDR3 here is CASSPQLGAGTENTEAFF. CDR3 coding DNA: TGTGCCAGCAGCCCCCAGTTAGGGGCCGGGACAGAGAACACTGAAGCTTTCTTT.

In this sample, this clonotype turned up a few times. The chain joins TRBV28 to TRBJ1-6; D is possibly TRBD1 (6 bases). The CDR3 spans 17 residues. Germline CDR1 and CDR2: MDHEN and SYDVKM. With 3 bases removed from V and 1 base from J, the gap between germline ends came to 13 bases. The CDR3 DNA sequence: TGTGCCAGCAGTTTCATTGGGGGCGGTTCCTATAATTCACCCCTCCACTTT. Translation: CASSFIGGGSYNSPLHF.

This clonotype was seen ten or more times. This chain connects TRBV11-2 to TRBJ2-5; TRBD2 matches at 11 bases. V shed 7 bases and J 1 base; nucleotides not matched to a gene: 11. Germline V CDR1 and CDR2: SGHAT, FQNNGV. The CDR3 consists of 17 residues. CDR3 residues: CASTSGRGTSGQETQYF. The CDR3 DNA reads as TGTGCCAGCACCTCAGGGAGGGGGACTAGCGGCCAAGAGACCCAGTACTTC. Combining the CDR3 with reference TRBV11-2 and TRBJ2-5 gives the whole variable domain EAGVAQSPRYKIIEKRQSVAFWCNPISGHATLYWYQQILGQGPKLLIQFQNNGVVDDSQLPKDRFSAERLKGVDSTLKIQPAKLEDSAVYLCASTSGRGTSGQETQYFGPGTRLLVL.

The V and J genes are TRBV24-1 and TRBJ2-3; D unresolved. Trimming removed 8 bases at V and 8 bases at J, with 10 bases between. This CDR3 has 11 amino acids. The germline CDR1 and CDR2 sequences are KGHDR and SFDVKD. This CDR3 reads CATNKLGTQYF. CDR3 coding DNA: TGTGCCACCAACAAGTTGGGTACGCAGTATTTT.

The chain employs TRBV2 and TRBJ1-5; D unresolved. CDR1 is SNHLY, CDR2 FYNNEI, per germline. V lost 4 bases and J lost 5, with 9 bases in between. This CDR3 has 13 residues. The chain's CDR3 is CASSASGDQPQHF. The CDR3 coding sequence is TGTGCCAGCAGTGCCTCCGGGGATCAGCCCCAGCATTTT. Complete variable domain (other parts from reference TRBV2 and TRBJ1-5): EPEVTQTPSHQVTQMGQEVILRCVPISNHLYFYWYRQILGQKVEFLVSFYNNEISEKSEIFDDQFSVERPDGSNFTLKIRSTKLEDSAMYFCASSASGDQPQHFGDGTRLSIL.

The rearrangement joins TRBV5-1 to TRBJ1-1; a weak D match, TRBD1 (6 bases). The CDR3 sequence is 14 residues long. The V gene lost 4 bases and the J gene lost 7 bases, with 17 bases spanning the gap. The germline V gene encodes CDR1 SGHRS and CDR2 YFSETQ. CDR3 sequence (DNA): TGCGCCAGCAGCCTCGAGTGGGGAGGGGGTGAAGCTTTCTTT. Amino acids: CASSLEWGGGEAFF.

This clonotype was observed a handful of times. This sequence joins TRBV29-1 and TRBJ2-3, with 8 positions matching TRBD1. Germline CDR1 reads SQVTM; CDR2 reads ANQGSEA. Trimming at V came to 0 bases and at J to 8 bases, leaving 1 base not matched to a gene. This CDR3 is built from 12 residues. The CDR3 coding sequence is TGCAGCGTTGAAGACAGGGGGCGTACGCAGTATTTT. It yields the protein CSVEDRGRTQYF.

This clonotype was found many times. This rearrangement joins TRBV6-1 to TRBJ2-7; maybe TRBD1 (6 bases). Trimming took 6 bases from V and 4 from J, leaving 16 bases between them. The germline V gene has CDR1 MNHNS and CDR2 SASEGT. CDR3 length: 14 residues. The CDR3 loop reads CASRTQGQLYEQYF. DNA for the CDR3: TGTGCCAGCAGGACCCAGGGACAACTATACGAGCAGTACTTC.

This chain connects TRBV20-1 to TRBJ2-7, with D perhaps matching TRBD1 (6 bases). CDR1 is DFQATT, CDR2 SNEGSKA, per germline (reference sequence). The CDR3 is 13 residues long. Trimming pared 2 bases from V and 1 base from J, leaving 9 bases between. The CDR3 loop reads CSARQGFSYEQYF. The CDR3 coding sequence is TGCAGTGCTAGACAGGGGTTTTCCTACGAGCAGTACTTC.

This clonotype was observed a handful of times. The CDR3 coding sequence is TGTGCCAGCAGTTTATTGGGGGGCGCTTCCAAAAACATTCAGTACTTC. Translated, it gives CASSLLGGASKNIQYF. This chain uses TRBV28 with TRBJ2-4, with D possibly called TRBD1 or TRBD2 (6 bases each). The CDR3 is made up of 16 amino acids. Germline V gene sequence: CDR1 MDHEN, CDR2 SYDVKM. V lost 1 base to trimming and J lost 2 bases, with 12 bases between them.

The gene calls are TRBV6-1 and TRBJ2-5; tentative D call: TRBD1 (6 bases). Looked up from germline, CDR1 is MNHNS and CDR2 is SASEGT. The V and J ends lost 1 base and 4 bases respectively, with 10 bases between them. The CDR3 sequence is 14 residues long. CDR3 protein: CASSEVGRGETQYF. CDR3 bases: TGTGCCAGCAGTGAAGTGGGCAGGGGAGAGACCCAGTACTTC.

The rearrangement uses TRBV4-1 and TRBJ2-7, with a weak D call TRBD2 (5 bases). The CDR3 loop spans 13 amino acids. Germline-derived CDR1 and CDR2 are MGHRA and YSYEKL. Trimming took 0 bases from V and 7 from J, leaving 10 bases between them. CDR3 bases: TGCGCCAGCAGCCAAGATGACCGGAGGGAGCAGTACTTC. Its protein product is CASSQDDRREQYF.

This clonotype has a single count. Possible read error: a much larger clone is one base away. This rearrangement joins TRBV27 to TRBJ2-1; tentative D call: TRBD2 (6 bases). The CDR3 has 15 residues. Germline-derived CDR1 and CDR2 are MNHEY and SMNVEV (reference sequence). Trimming took off 5 bases at V and 8 bases at J, with 19 bases between the two ends. For the CDR3, the DNA is TGTGCCAGCAGTCCCAATGGAGGGCGATTGTATGAGCAGTTCTTC. Amino acids: CASSPNGGRLYEQFF.

For this clonotype: Being one base from a much bigger clone, this may be a read error. The gene calls are TRBV6-1 and TRBJ2-7, with unresolved D. The germline V and J ends were trimmed by 8 bases and 5 bases, with 13 bases remaining between them. Germline assignment: CDR1 MNHNS and CDR2 SASEGT. The CDR3 spans 12 residues. The CDR3 is CASEGRRDEQYF. As DNA, the CDR3 is TGTGCCAGCGAAGGCCGCCGAGACGAGCAGTACTTC.

The rearrangement links TRBV7-9 to TRBJ2-3; D unclear. This CDR3 is built from 13 residues. The germline V and J ends were trimmed by 7 bases and 4 bases, with 12 bases remaining between them. Germline V lookup: CDR1 SEHNR, CDR2 FQNEAQ (reference sequence). This CDR3 reads CASTWSRSDTQYF. The DNA for the CDR3 is TGTGCCAGCACCTGGAGTCGGTCAGATACGCAGTATTTT.

In its sample, this clonotype was seen many times. The chain employs TRBV3-1 and TRBJ1-1, with D maybe TRBD1 (5 bases). V was clipped by 2 bases and J by 4 bases, with 11 bases between them. Germline CDR1 reads LGHDT; CDR2 reads YNNKEL (reference sequence). The CDR3 extends over 14 amino acids. The CDR3 coding sequence is TGTGCCAGCAGCCAACCTACAGGTCTCACTGAAGCTTTCTTT. Its protein is CASSQPTGLTEAFF.

About this clonotype: This may stem from a read error, because a much larger clone lies one nucleotide away. V and J are TRBV2 and TRBJ2-5, with D unclear. V was trimmed by 4 bases and J by 7 bases, leaving 10 bases between them. Germline V gene lookup returns CDR1 SNHLY and CDR2 FYNNEI. This CDR3 has 12 residues. CDR3 protein: CASSGAEGTQYF. The CDR3 DNA reads TGTGCCAGCAGTGGGGCAGAAGGGACCCAGTACTTC.

This clonotype was seen more than once but under ten times. The genes are TRBV11-3 and TRBJ2-1; D possibly matches TRBD1 or TRBD2 (5 bases each). The CDR3 extends over 13 amino acids. Germline CDR1 and CDR2: SGHNT and YENEEA. Trimming shortened V by 4 bases and J by 9 bases, and 13 bases separated the two germline ends. The CDR3 nucleotides are TGTGCCAGCAGCTCGAGAGGGGCCGGTGAGCAGTTCTTC. It specifies CASSSRGAGEQFF.

The V call is TRBV7-9, the J call TRBJ2-7; D not resolved. CDR1 and CDR2 (germline): SEHNR, FQNEAQ (reference sequence). V was pared by 2 bases and J by 6 bases, with 11 bases between. The CDR3 totals 13 residues. The CDR3 sequence: CASSLTGSSEQYF. Written as DNA, the CDR3 is TGTGCCAGCAGCTTAACGGGTAGCTCCGAGCAGTACTTC.

This clonotype was detected many times. The V and J genes are TRBV6-1 and TRBJ2-2; possibly TRBD1 for D (6 bases). Germline-derived CDR1 and CDR2 are MNHNS and SASEGT. The CDR3 has 15 amino acids. V lost 5 bases, J lost 2 bases, and 12 bases lay in between. The CDR3: CASSFQGQNTGELFF. The CDR3 nucleotides are TGTGCCAGCAGTTTCCAGGGGCAAAACACCGGGGAGCTGTTTTTT.